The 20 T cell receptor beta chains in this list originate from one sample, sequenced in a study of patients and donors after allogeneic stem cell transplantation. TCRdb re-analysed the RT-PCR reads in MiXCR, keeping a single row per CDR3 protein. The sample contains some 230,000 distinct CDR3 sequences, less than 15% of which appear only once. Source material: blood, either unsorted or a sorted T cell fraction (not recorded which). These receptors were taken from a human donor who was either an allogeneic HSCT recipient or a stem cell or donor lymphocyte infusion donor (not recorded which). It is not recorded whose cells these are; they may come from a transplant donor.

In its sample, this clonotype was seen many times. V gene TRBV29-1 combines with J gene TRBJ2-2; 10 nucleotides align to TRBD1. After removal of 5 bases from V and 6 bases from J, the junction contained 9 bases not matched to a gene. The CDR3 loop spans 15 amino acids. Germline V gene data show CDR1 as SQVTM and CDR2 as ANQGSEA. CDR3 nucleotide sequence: TGCAGCGTTCCCCGGACAGGGGGGAGCGCCGGGGAGCTGTTTTTT. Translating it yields CSVPRTGGSAGELFF.

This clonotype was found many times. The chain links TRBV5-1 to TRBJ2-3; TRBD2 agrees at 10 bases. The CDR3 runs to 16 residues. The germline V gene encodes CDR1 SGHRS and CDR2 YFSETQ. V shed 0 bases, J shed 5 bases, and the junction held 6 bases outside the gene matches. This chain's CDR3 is CASSLDSGRELDTQYF. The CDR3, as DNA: TGCGCCAGCAGCTTGGACAGCGGGAGGGAGTTAGATACGCAGTATTTT.

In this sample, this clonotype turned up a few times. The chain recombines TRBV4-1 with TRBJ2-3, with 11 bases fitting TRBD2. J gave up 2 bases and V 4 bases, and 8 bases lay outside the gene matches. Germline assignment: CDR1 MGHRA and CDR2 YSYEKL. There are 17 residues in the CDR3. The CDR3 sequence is CASSLFLAGGHTDTQYF. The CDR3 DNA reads TGCGCCAGCAGCCTCTTTCTAGCGGGGGGACACACAGATACGCAGTATTTT.

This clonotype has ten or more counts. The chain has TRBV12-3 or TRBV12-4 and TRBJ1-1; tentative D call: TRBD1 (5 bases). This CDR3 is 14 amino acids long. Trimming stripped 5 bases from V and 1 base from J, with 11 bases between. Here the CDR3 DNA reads TGTGCCAGCAGTACGGGACTGGGGAACACTGAAGCTTTCTTT. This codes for CASSTGLGNTEAFF.

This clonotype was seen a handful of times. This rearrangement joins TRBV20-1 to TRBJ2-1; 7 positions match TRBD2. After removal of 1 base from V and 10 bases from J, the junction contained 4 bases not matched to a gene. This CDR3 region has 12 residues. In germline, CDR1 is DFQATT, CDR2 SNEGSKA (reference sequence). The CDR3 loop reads CSARGPGGEQFF. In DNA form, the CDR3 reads TGCAGTGCTAGAGGCCCCGGGGGGGAGCAGTTCTTC.

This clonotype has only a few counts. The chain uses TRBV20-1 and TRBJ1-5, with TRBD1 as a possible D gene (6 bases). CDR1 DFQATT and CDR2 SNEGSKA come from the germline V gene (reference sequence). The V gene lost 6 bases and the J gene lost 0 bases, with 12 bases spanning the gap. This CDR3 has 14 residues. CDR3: CSAKTGYSNQPQHF. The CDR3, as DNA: TGCAGTGCCAAGACAGGTTATAGCAATCAGCCCCAGCATTTT.

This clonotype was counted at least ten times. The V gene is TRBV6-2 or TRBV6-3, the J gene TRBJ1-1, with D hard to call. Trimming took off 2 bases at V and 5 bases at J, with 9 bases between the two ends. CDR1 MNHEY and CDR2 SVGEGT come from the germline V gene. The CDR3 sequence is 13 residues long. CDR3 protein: CASSYPDQTEAFF. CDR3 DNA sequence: TGTGCCAGCAGTTACCCGGACCAAACTGAAGCTTTCTTT.

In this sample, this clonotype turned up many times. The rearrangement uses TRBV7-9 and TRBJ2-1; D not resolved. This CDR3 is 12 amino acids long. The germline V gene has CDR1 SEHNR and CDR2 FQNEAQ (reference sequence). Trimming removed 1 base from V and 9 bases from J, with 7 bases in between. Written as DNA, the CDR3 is TGTGCCAGCAGCTTAGGGCCGGGTGAGCAGTTCTTC. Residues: CASSLGPGEQFF. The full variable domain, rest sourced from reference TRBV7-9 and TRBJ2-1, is DTGVSQNPRHKITKRGQNVTFRCDPISEHNRLYWYRQTLGQGPEFLTYFQNEAQLEKSRLLSDRFSAERPKGSFSTLEIQRTEQGDSAMYLCASSLGPGEQFFGPGTRLTVL.

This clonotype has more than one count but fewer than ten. The CDR3 reads CASSSGIPGNTIYF. In nucleotides, the CDR3 is TGTGCCAGCAGTTCAGGGATACCAGGAAACACCATATATTTT. The chain links TRBV6-5 to TRBJ1-3; D possibly corresponds to TRBD1 (5 bases). Trimming cost V 4 bases and J 4 bases, with 11 bases left between them. The CDR3 covers 14 residues. CDR1 and CDR2 from the germline V gene are MNHEY and SVGAGI.

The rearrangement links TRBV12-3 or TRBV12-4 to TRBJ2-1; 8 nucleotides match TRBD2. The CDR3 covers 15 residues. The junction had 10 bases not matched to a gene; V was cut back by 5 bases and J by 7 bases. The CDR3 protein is CASSPAKAGVNEQFF. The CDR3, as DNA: TGTGCCAGCAGTCCGGCTAAAGCGGGAGTTAATGAGCAGTTCTTC.

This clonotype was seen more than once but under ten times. For the CDR3, the DNA is TGTGCCAGCAGCCCAGAACTGCCTTATGGCTACACCTTC. Protein sequence: CASSPELPYGYTF. The genes are TRBV3-1 and TRBJ1-2; D is uncertain. The CDR3 totals 13 residues. Deletions cut 4 bases from V and 5 bases from J, with 11 bases between. Germline assignment: CDR1 LGHDT and CDR2 YNNKEL (reference sequence).

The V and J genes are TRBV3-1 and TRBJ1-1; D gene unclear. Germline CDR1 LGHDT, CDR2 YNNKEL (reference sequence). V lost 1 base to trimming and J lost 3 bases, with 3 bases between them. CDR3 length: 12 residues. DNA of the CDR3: TGTGCCAGCAGCCAAGCCGACACTGAAGCTTTCTTT. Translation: CASSQADTEAFF.

CDR3 loop: CASSQTGAVSGNTIYF. CDR3 sequence (DNA): TGCGCCAGCAGCCAAACGGGGGCGGTCTCTGGAAACACCATATATTTT. The chain employs TRBV4-1 and TRBJ1-3; tentatively, D is TRBD1 (6 bases). Looked up from germline, CDR1 is MGHRA and CDR2 is YSYEKL. The length of the CDR3 is 16 residues. The germline V and J ends were trimmed by 2 bases and 0 bases, with 11 bases remaining between them.

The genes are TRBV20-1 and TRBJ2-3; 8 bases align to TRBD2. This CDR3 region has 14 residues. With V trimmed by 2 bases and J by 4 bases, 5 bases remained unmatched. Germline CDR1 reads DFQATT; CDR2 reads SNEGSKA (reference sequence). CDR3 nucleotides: TGCAGTGCTAGACGGGGCGGGAGGCCAGATACGCAGTATTTT. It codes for CSARRGGRPDTQYF.

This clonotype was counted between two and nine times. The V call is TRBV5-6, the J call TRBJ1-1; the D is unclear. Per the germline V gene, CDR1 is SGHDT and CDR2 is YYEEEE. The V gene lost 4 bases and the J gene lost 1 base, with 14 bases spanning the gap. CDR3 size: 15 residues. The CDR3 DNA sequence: TGTGCCAGCAGCCCGACAATCAGTCAGAACACTGAAGCTTTCTTT. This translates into CASSPTISQNTEAFF.

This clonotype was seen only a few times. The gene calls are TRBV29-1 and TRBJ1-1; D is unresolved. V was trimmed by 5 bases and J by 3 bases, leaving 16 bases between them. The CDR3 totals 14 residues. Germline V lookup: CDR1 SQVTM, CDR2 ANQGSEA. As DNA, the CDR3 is TGCAGCGTTCAAACCGGGGATAGGTACACTGAAGCTTTCTTT. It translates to CSVQTGDRYTEAFF.

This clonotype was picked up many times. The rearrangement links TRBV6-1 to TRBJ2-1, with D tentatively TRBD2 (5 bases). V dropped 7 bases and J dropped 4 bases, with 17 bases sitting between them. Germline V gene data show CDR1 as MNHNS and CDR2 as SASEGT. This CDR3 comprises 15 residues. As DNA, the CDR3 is TGTGCCAGCAAAGAAACCTACCTAGCTTACAATGAGCAGTTCTTC. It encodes CASKETYLAYNEQFF.

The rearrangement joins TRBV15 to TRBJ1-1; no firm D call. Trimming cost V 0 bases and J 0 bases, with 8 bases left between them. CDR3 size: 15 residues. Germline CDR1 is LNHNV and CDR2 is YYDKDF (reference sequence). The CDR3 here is CATSREGSMNTEAFF. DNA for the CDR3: TGTGCCACCAGCAGAGAAGGGTCCATGAACACTGAAGCTTTCTTT.

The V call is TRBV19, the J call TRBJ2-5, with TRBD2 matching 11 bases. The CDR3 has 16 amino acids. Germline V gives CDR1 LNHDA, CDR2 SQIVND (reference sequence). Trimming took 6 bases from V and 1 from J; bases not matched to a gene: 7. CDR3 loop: CASSGIGTSGQETQYF. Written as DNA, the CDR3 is TGTGCCAGTAGCGGGATCGGGACTAGCGGCCAAGAGACCCAGTACTTC.

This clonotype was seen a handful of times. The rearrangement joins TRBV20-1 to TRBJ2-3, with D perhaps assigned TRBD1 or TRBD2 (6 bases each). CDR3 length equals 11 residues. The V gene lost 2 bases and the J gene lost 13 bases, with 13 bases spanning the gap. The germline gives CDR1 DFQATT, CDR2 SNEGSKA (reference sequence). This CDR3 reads CSARLARQEYF. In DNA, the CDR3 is TGCAGTGCTAGACTAGCGCGACAGGAGTATTTT.